The text below deals with one TCR beta chain. As yet, its antigen is unknown. The sample belongs to a study of cytomegalovirus exposure and HLA in healthy donors. Study results and caveats: Some TCR beta chains (164 of them) were listed as cytomegalovirus-associated. Subsequent analysis of the approximately 110 validation repertoires found a tendency for first-cohort TCR clusters to co-occur. Reports credit the classifier with highly specific, highly sensitive diagnosis of cytomegalovirus status. The dataset shows that most TCR sequences were rare, while some public TCRs occurred in many donors.

V was clipped by 3 bases and J by 4 bases, with 14 bases between them. This CDR3 is built from 15 residues. Germline CDR1 reads MNHEY; CDR2 reads SVGAGI. Some clones are missing from TCRdb's copy, which holds only in-frame ones; the method was immunoSEQ multiplex PCR. Of some 130,000 clones listed, nearly 90% were seen once; the top ten hold 1% to 1.5%. This TCR was recovered from a woman under 30 in good health and CMV-seronegative. The chain employs TRBV6-5 and TRBJ2-3, with D perhaps TRBD1 (6 bases). The sample taken for sequencing was PBMCs. CDR3 residues: CASSYRAGDSDTQYF. The CDR3 nucleotides read TGTGCCAGCAGTTATAGAGCAGGGGATTCAGATACGCAGTATTTT.